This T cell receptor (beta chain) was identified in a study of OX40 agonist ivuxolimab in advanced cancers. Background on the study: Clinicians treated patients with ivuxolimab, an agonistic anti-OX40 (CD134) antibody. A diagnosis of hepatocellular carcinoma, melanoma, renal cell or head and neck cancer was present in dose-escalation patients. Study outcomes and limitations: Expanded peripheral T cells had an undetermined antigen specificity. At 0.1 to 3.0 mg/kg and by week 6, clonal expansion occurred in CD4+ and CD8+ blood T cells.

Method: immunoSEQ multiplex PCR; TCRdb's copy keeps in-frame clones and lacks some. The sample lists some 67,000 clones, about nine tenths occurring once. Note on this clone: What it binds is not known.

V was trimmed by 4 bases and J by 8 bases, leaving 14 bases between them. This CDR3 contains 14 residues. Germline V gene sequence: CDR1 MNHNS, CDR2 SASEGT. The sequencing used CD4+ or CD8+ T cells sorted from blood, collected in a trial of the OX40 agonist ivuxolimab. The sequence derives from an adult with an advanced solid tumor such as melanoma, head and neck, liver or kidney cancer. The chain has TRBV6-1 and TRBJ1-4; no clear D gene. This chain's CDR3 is CASSAVETDEKLFF. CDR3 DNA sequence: TGTGCCAGCAGTGCGGTCGAGACTGACGAAAAACTGTTTTTT.